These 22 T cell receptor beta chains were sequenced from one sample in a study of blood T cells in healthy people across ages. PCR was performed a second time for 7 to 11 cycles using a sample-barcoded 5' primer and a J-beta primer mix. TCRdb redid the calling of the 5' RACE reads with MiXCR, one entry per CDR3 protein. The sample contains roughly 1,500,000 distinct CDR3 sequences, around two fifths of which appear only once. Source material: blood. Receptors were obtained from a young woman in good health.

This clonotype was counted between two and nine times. CDR3 DNA sequence: TGCAGTGCTAAGGGACTAGGGCTCGGCGAGCAGTACTTC. It is translated as CSAKGLGLGEQYF. The rearrangement links TRBV20-1 to TRBJ2-4; 8 nucleotides match TRBD2. The J call is doubtful: the DNA matches TRBJ2-7 better. This CDR3 spans 13 amino acids. Germline assignment: CDR1 DFQATT and CDR2 SNEGSKA (reference sequence).

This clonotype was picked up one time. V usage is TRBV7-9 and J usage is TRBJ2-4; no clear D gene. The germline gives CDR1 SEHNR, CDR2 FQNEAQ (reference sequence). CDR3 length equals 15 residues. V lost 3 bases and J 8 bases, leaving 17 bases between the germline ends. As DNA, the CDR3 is TGTGCCAGCAGCTTGGGCGCCCATTCCATGGACATTCAGTACTTC. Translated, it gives CASSLGAHSMDIQYF.

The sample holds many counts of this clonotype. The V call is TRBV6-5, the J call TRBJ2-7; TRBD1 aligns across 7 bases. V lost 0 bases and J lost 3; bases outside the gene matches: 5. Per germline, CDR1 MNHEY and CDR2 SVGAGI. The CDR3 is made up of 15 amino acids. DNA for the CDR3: TGTGCCAGCAGTTACTCGTGGCAGGGGGTCTACGAGCAGTACTTC. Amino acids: CASSYSWQGVYEQYF.

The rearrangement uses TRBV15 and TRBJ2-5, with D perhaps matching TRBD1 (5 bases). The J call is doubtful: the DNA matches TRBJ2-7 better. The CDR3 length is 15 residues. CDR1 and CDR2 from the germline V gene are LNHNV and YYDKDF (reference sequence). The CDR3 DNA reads TGTGCCACCAGCAGAGAAAGCCAGGGCACGGACGAGCAGTACTTC. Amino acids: CATSRESQGTDEQYF.

The CDR3 is CASSQAGASRPDTQYF. The CDR3 coding sequence is TGTGCCAGCAGCCAAGCTGGGGCTAGCAGGCCAGATACGCAGTATTTT. The V call is TRBV3-1, the J call TRBJ2-3; D tentatively reads TRBD1 or TRBD2 (5 bases each). Deletions cut 1 base from V and 4 bases from J, with 15 bases between. In germline, CDR1 is LGHDT, CDR2 YNNKEL (reference sequence). This CDR3 is built from 16 residues.

The CDR3 coding sequence is TGCAGTGCCCTAACAGAATCTGGGGCCAACGTCCTGACTTTC. Protein: CSALTESGANVLTF. V gene TRBV20-1 combines with J gene TRBJ2-6; D unclear. The V gene lost 6 bases and the J gene lost 1 base, with 10 bases spanning the gap. The CDR3 covers 14 residues. Germline V lookup: CDR1 DFQATT, CDR2 SNEGSKA (reference sequence).

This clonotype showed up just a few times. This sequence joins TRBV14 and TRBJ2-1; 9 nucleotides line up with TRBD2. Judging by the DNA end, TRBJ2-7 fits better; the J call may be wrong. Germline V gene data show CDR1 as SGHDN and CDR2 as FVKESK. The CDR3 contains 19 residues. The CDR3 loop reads CASSQVRPSGIRRMNEQYF. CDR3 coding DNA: TGTGCCAGCAGCCAAGTAAGGCCTAGCGGGATCCGTAGAATGAATGAGCAGTACTTC.

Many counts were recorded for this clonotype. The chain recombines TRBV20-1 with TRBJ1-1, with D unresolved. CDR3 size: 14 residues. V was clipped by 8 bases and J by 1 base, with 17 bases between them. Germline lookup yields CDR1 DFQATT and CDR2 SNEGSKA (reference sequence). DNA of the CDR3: TGCAGTCCACTAGCCCCAGGTTCGAACACTGAAGCTTTCTTT. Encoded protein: CSPLAPGSNTEAFF.

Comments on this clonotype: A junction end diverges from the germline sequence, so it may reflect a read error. In DNA form, the CDR3 reads TGTGCCAGCAGCCAAGAGGTTCTAGCGGGGGGCTACGAGCACTACTTT. It yields the protein CASSQEVLAGGYEHYF. The rearrangement joins TRBV4-2 to TRBJ2-7, with TRBD2 matching over 11 bases. The length of the CDR3 is 16 residues. Germline assignment: CDR1 LGHNA and CDR2 YNFKEQ.

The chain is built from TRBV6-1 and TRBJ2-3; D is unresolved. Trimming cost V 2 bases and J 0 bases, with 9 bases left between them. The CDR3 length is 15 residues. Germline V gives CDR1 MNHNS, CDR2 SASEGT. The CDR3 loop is CASSEFGWSTDTQYF. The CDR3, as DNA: TGTGCCAGCAGTGAATTTGGCTGGAGCACAGATACGCAGTATTTT.

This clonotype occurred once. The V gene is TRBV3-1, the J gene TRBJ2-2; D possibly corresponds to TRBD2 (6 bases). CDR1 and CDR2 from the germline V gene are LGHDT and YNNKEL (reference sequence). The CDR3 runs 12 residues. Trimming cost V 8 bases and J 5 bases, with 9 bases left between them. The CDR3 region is CASAGWTGELFF. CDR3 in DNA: TGTGCCAGCGCGGGGTGGACCGGGGAGCTGTTTTTT.

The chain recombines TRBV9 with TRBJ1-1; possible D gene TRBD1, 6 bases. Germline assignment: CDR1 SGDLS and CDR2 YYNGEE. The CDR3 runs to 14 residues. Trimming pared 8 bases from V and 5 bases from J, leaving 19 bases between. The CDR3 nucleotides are TGTGCCAGTAACACCGGGGGGGGCGCGACTGAAGCTTTCTTT. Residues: CASNTGGGATEAFF.

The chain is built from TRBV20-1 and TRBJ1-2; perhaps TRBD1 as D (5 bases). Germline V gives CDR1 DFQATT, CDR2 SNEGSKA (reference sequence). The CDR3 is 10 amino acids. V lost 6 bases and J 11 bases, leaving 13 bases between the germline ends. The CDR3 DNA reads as TGCAGTGCCCCCTCGGGGGAGTACACCTTC. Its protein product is CSAPSGEYTF.

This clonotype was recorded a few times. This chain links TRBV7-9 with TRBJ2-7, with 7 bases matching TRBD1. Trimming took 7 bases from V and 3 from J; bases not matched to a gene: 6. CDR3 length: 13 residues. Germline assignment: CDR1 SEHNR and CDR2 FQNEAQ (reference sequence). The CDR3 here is CASTPRDSYEQYF. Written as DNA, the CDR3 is TGTGCCAGCACTCCGAGGGACAGCTACGAGCAGTACTTC. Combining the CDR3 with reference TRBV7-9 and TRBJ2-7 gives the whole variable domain DTGVSQNPRHKITKRGQNVTFRCDPISEHNRLYWYRQTLGQGPEFLTYFQNEAQLEKSRLLSDRFSAERPKGSFSTLEIQRTEQGDSAMYLCASTPRDSYEQYFGPGTRLTVT.

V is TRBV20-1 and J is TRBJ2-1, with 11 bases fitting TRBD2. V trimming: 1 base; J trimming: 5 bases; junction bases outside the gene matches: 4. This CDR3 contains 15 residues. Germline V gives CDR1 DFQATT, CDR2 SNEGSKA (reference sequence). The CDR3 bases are TGCAGTGCTAGAGTTCCGGGACTAGCGGACAATGAGCAGTTCTTC. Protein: CSARVPGLADNEQFF.

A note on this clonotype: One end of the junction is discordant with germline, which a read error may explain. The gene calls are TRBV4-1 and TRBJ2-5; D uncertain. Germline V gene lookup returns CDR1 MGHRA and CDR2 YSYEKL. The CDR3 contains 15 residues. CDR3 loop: CTSSHLGARQETQYF. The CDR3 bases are TGCACCAGCAGCCACTTGGGCGCAAGGCAAGAGACCCAGTACTTC.

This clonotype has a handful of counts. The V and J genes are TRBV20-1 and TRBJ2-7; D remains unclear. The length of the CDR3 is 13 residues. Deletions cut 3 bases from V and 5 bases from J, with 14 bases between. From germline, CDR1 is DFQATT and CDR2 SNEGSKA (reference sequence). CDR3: CSASFFRGHEQYF. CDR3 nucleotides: TGCAGTGCTAGTTTCTTCCGAGGCCACGAGCAGTACTTC.

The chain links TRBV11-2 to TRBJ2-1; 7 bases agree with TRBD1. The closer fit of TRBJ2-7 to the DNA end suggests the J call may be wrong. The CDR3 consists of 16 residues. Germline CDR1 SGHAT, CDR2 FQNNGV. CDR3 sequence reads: CASSPLTGKSYNEQYF. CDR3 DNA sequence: TGTGCCAGCAGTCCCCTGACAGGGAAGTCCTACAATGAGCAGTACTTC.

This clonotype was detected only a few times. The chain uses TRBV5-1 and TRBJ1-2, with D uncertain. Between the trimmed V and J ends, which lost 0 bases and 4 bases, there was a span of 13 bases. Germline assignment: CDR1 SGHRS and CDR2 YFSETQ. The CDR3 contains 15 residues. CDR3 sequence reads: CASSLVATASYGYTF. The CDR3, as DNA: TGCGCCAGCAGCTTGGTAGCGACTGCTAGCTATGGCTACACCTTC.

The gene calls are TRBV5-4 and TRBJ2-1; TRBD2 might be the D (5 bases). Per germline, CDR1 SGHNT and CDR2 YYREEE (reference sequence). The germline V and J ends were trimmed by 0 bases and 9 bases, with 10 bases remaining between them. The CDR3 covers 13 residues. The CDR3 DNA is TGTGCCAGCAGCTTGGTAGAGGGCTGTGAGCAGTTCTTC. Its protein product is CASSLVEGCEQFF.

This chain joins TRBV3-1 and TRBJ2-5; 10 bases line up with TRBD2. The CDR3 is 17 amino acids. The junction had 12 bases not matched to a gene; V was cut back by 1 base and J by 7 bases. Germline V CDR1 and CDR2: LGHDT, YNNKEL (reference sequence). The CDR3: CASSQVRGLARIGTQYF. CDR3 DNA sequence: TGTGCCAGCAGCCAAGTCAGGGGACTAGCGAGAATTGGGACCCAGTACTTC.

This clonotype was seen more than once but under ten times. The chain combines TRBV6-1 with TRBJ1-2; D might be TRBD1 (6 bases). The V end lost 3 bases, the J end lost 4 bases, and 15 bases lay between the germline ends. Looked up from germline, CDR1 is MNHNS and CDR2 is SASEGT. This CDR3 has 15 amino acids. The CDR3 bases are TGTGCCAGCAGTGATATTAACCGGGACACCTATGGCTACACCTTC. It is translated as CASSDINRDTYGYTF.